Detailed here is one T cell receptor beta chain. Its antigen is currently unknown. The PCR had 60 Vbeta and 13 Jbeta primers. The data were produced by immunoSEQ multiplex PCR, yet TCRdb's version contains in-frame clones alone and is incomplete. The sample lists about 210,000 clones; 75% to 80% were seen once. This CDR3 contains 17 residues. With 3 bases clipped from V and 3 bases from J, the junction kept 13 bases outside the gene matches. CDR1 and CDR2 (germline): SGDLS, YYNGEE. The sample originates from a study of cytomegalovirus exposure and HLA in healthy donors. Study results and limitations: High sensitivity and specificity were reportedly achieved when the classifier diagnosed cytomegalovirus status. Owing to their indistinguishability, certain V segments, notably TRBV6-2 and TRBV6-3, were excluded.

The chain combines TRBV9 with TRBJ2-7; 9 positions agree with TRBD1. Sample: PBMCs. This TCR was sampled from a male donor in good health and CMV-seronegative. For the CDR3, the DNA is TGTGCCAGCAGCGACAATATAAGGACAGGGGAGGACTACGAGCAGTACTTC. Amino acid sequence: CASSDNIRTGEDYEQYF.